A selection of T cell receptor beta chains follows, all from one sample in a study of human T cells and chemical hapten exposure. TCRdb called the RACE reads again in MiXCR, with one record for every CDR3 protein. The table lists roughly 100,000 distinct CDR3 sequences, 10% to 11% of them singletons, with more than 2.5% in the top ten. The sequencing here drew on whole blood, taken in connection with sensitization to the hapten diphenylcyclopropenone (DPC). These receptors originate from a woman aged 55 to 70 with alopecia areata. Some clones in this sample may be carry-over from other donors' samples. CDR3s include the opening cysteine and the closing phenylalanine or tryptophan. Each record gives: D gene, V gene, clone size, J gene, CDR3 protein, CDR3 DNA. A D gene is named only where the DNA matches it firmly. The size field reads once, few or many counts, or a class when the clone is expanded.

TRBD1	TRBV5-1	many	TRBJ2-2	CASKSGTGSHTGELFF	TGCGCCAGCAAATCCGGGACAGGGAGTCACACCGGGGAGCTGTTTTTT
TRBD2	TRBV10-3	many	TRBJ2-3	CAMGLAGPDTQYF	TGTGCCATGGGTCTAGCGGGGCCAGATACGCAGTATTTT
TRBD2	TRBV6-1	many	TRBJ2-3	CASSEGGTSGGTDTQYF	TGTGCCAGCAGTGAAGGAGGGACTAGCGGGGGCACAGATACGCAGTATTTT
.	TRBV2	many	TRBJ1-2	CASTGQLETFYGYTF	TGTGCCAGCACGGGGCAGCTGGAGACATTCTATGGCTACACCTTC
.	TRBV7-2	few	TRBJ2-5	CASSLAGGLAETQYF	TGTGCCAGCAGCTTAGCTGGGGGCCTCGCAGAGACCCAGTACTTC
TRBD1	TRBV29-1	many	TRBJ1-1	CSVHSGGVTEAFF	TGCAGCGTTCACTCAGGGGGAGTTACTGAAGCTTTCTTT
.	TRBV6-5	many	TRBJ2-7	CASTRRAGPTSSYEQYF	TGTGCCAGCACGAGAAGGGCAGGGCCCACTAGCTCCTACGAGCAGTACTTC
.	TRBV7-9	few	TRBJ2-3	CASSSPKPDTQYF	TGTGCCAGCAGCTCCCCCAAGCCAGATACGCAGTATTTT
TRBD1	TRBV5-4	many	TRBJ2-7	CASSLNRGSYEQYF	TGTGCCAGCAGCTTAAACAGGGGGTCCTACGAGCAGTACTTC
.	TRBV6-5	few	TRBJ1-2	CASGRTGTLNLYGYTF	TGTGCCAGCGGCCGGACGGGGACACTCAACCTCTATGGCTACACCTTC